The clone carrying this TCR beta chain occurred many times. TCRdb fed the RT-PCR reads into MiXCR, producing one record per CDR3 protein. Of approximately 160,000 distinct CDR3 sequences listed, about 30% are singletons. This specimen comes from a study of patients and donors after allogeneic stem cell transplantation. The germline V gene has CDR1 SGHTA and CDR2 FQGNSA. Trimming left V 0 bases short and J 4 bases short, with 7 bases between. The CDR3 covers 14 residues. This TCR derives from a human donor who was either an allogeneic HSCT recipient or a stem cell or donor lymphocyte infusion donor (not recorded which). It is not recorded whose cells these are; they may come from a transplant donor. Sequenced material: blood, either unsorted or a sorted T cell fraction (not recorded which). This sequence joins TRBV7-2 and TRBJ1-3; a possible D gene is TRBD1 (5 bases). The CDR3 DNA is TGTGCCAGCAGCTTAGCGAAGGGGGGAAACACCATATATTTT. Its translation is CASSLAKGGNTIYF.